One and the same sample provided the 20 T cell receptor beta chains below, sequenced in a study of CD8+CD57+ T cells in acquired aplastic anemia. Sequencing involved patients with CD8+CD57+ cell expansion previously shown by flow cytometry. The template used for profiling TCR beta VDJ and CDR3 was genomic DNA. TCRdb ran MiXCR on the reads and lists one entry per CDR3 protein. This sample has about 200,000 distinct CDR3 sequences, with roughly 60% found just once. Sequencing input: sorted CD4+, CD8+, or CD8+CD57+ T cells (not recorded which) from PBMCs. All receptors come from a human donor with aplastic anemia.

With respect to this clonotype: Because it lacks the conserved phenylalanine or tryptophan at the end, this CDR3 is likely a read error. The chain is built from TRBV5-1 and TRBJ1-5; possible D gene TRBD1, 5 bases. The ends were cut back, 1 base at V and 0 bases at J, with 8 bases in the middle. CDR1 and CDR2 from the germline V gene are SGHRS and YFSETQ. The CDR3 sequence is 15 residues long. CDR3 in DNA: TGCGCCAGCAGCTTGTACGGGGCTAGCAATCAGCCCCAGCATTGT. Residues: CASSLYGASNQPQHC.

This clonotype has only a few counts. The chain recombines TRBV24-1 with TRBJ1-2; a possible D gene is TRBD1 (6 bases). The V gene lost 4 bases and the J gene lost 8 bases, with 13 bases spanning the gap. CDR1 and CDR2 from the germline V gene are KGHDR and SFDVKD. This CDR3 is 13 amino acids long. This CDR3 reads CATSESGARGYTF. DNA of the CDR3: TGTGCCACCAGTGAGTCGGGGGCGCGGGGCTACACCTTC.

The chain uses TRBV7-9 and TRBJ2-3, with D hard to call. Germline values: CDR1 SEHNR, CDR2 FQNEAQ (reference sequence). V dropped 5 bases and J dropped 3 bases, with 15 bases sitting between them. This CDR3 has 15 residues. In nucleotides, the CDR3 is TGTGCCAGCAGCGCCCGGTTGGAGAGTACAGATACGCAGTATTTT. Translating gives CASSARLESTDTQYF. The whole variable domain, remainder taken from reference TRBV7-9 and TRBJ2-3, is DTGVSQNPRHKITKRGQNVTFRCDPISEHNRLYWYRQTLGQGPEFLTYFQNEAQLEKSRLLSDRFSAERPKGSFSTLEIQRTEQGDSAMYLCASSARLESTDTQYFGPGTRLTVL.

This clonotype was seen a handful of times. A clone one base away is much larger, so this may be a read error. The gene calls are TRBV4-1 and TRBJ2-7; no clear D gene. From germline, CDR1 is MGHRA and CDR2 YSYEKL. V was shortened by 2 bases and J by 0 bases, with 11 bases between the two germline ends. The CDR3 extends over 15 amino acids. For the CDR3, the DNA is TGCGCCAGCAGCCAAATAGGACGGAGCTCCTACGAGCAGTACTTC. As protein: CASSQIGRSSYEQYF.

The rearrangement links TRBV15 to TRBJ2-7; D gene ambiguous. V was clipped by 0 bases and J by 5 bases, with 8 bases between them. This CDR3 spans 13 amino acids. Germline-derived CDR1 and CDR2 are LNHNV and YYDKDF (reference sequence). The CDR3 nucleotides read TGTGCCACCAGCAGAGAGGGGTGGGACGAGCAGTACTTC. Encoded protein: CATSREGWDEQYF.

The gene calls are TRBV2 and TRBJ2-7, with D maybe TRBD1 (5 bases). Germline V gene lookup returns CDR1 SNHLY and CDR2 FYNNEI. The CDR3 consists of 14 residues. V was cut by 10 bases and J by 0 bases, with 16 bases left in between. Here the CDR3 DNA reads TGTGCCACCAGAGAGACAGTGACCTCCTACGAGCAGTACTTC. Its protein is CATRETVTSYEQYF.

The chain links TRBV24-1 to TRBJ2-7; D remains unclear. Per the germline V gene, CDR1 is KGHDR and CDR2 is SFDVKD. The V gene lost 5 bases and the J gene lost 5 bases, with 15 bases spanning the gap. This CDR3 spans 14 amino acids. The DNA for the CDR3 is TGTGCCACCAGTGCCCCCTCGAATCTCAACGAGCAGTACTTC. Translation gives CATSAPSNLNEQYF.

This chain joins TRBV12-3 or TRBV12-4 and TRBJ1-6, with D hard to call. The V gene lost 2 bases and the J gene lost 10 bases, with 9 bases spanning the gap. This CDR3 is 13 amino acids long. The CDR3 loop reads CASSLNPDSPLHF. Here the CDR3 DNA reads TGTGCCAGCAGTTTAAATCCGGACTCACCCCTCCACTTT.

This chain links TRBV19 with TRBJ2-2; 7 bases line up with TRBD1. The CDR3 is 15 amino acids. V lost 3 bases to trimming and J lost 7 bases; unmatched junction nucleotides: 8. The germline V gene encodes CDR1 LNHDA and CDR2 SQIVND (reference sequence). The CDR3 DNA follows: TGTGCCAGTAGTATTCCGACAGGGTTCATCGGGGAGCTGTTTTTT. Protein sequence: CASSIPTGFIGELFF.

The J gene is TRBJ1-6, the V gene TRBV7-3; D gene ambiguous. Germline V gene lookup returns CDR1 SGHTA and CDR2 FQGTGA. V dropped 4 bases and J dropped 9 bases, with 13 bases sitting between them. The CDR3 is 14 amino acids. CDR3 residues: CASSSTFSGSPLHF. The CDR3, as DNA: TGTGCCAGCAGCTCGACATTCTCGGGTTCACCCCTCCACTTT.

The V gene is TRBV7-2, the J gene TRBJ2-3, with no clear D. This CDR3 spans 14 amino acids. The V end was cut by 3 bases, the J end by 0 bases, with 7 bases between. The V gene's germline CDR1 is SGHTA and CDR2 FQGNSA. CDR3 DNA sequence: TGTGCCAGCAGCTTCGGGCTAAGCACAGATACGCAGTATTTT. This codes for CASSFGLSTDTQYF.

The chain recombines TRBV6-5 with TRBJ2-5; weak D call: TRBD2 (6 bases). This CDR3 is built from 15 residues. V was trimmed by 2 bases and J by 5 bases, leaving 15 bases between them. Germline loops: CDR1 MNHEY, CDR2 SVGAGI. CDR3 sequence: CASSYAPGVGETQYF. CDR3 DNA sequence: TGTGCCAGCAGTTACGCTCCGGGAGTCGGGGAGACCCAGTACTTC.

The sample holds a few counts of this clonotype. This chain uses TRBV6-2 or TRBV6-3 with TRBJ2-7; 9 bases match TRBD1. Trimming at V came to 4 bases and at J to 3 bases, leaving 4 bases not matched to a gene. The CDR3 contains 14 residues. Germline V CDR1 and CDR2: MNHEY, SVGEGT. The CDR3 DNA reads as TGTGCCAGCAGTTCGACAGGGGGGAACTACGAGCAGTACTTC. Encoded protein: CASSSTGGNYEQYF.

This rearrangement joins TRBV29-1 to TRBJ1-2; 10 bases align to TRBD1. Germline V gene sequence: CDR1 SQVTM, CDR2 ANQGSEA. The V segment lost 6 bases and the J segment 6 bases; nucleotides outside the gene matches: 10. The CDR3 sequence is 14 residues long. The CDR3: CSVIPDRGLDGYTF. In nucleotides, the CDR3 is TGCAGCGTGATACCCGACAGGGGGCTTGATGGCTACACCTTC.

The gene calls are TRBV7-8 and TRBJ1-1; TRBD1 aligns across 8 bases. V lost 1 base, J lost 8 bases, and 6 bases stayed unmatched. The CDR3 runs 14 residues. The V gene's germline CDR1 is SGHVS and CDR2 FQNEAQ. The CDR3: CASSLGGTGSEAFF. DNA for the CDR3: TGTGCCAGCAGCTTAGGTGGGACAGGCTCCGAAGCTTTCTTT. The complete variable domain, with remaining parts taken from reference TRBV7-8 and TRBJ1-1, reads GAGVSQSPRYKVAKRGQDVALRCDPISGHVSLFWYQQALGQGPEFLTYFQNEAQLDKSGLPSDRFFAERPEGSVSTLKIQRTQQEDSAVYLCASSLGGTGSEAFFGQGTRLTVV.

J is TRBJ1-1 and V is TRBV14; D call uncertain. V was pared by 5 bases and J by 3 bases, with 13 bases between. This CDR3 is built from 14 residues. The V gene's germline CDR1 is SGHDN and CDR2 FVKESK. Written as DNA, the CDR3 is TGTGCCAGCAGCGTAGCTACGGAGCACACTGAAGCTTTCTTT. This gives the protein CASSVATEHTEAFF.

This clonotype turned up a few times. This sequence joins TRBV15 and TRBJ2-1, with a possible D match to TRBD2 (5 bases). This CDR3 has 13 residues. V lost 5 bases and J 6 bases, leaving 11 bases between the germline ends. In germline, CDR1 is LNHNV, CDR2 YYDKDF (reference sequence). As DNA, the CDR3 is TGTGCCACCAGCGGCGGACTGGCCAATGAGCAGTTCTTC. Translation: CATSGGLANEQFF.

This clonotype has only a few counts. J is TRBJ2-5 and V is TRBV7-8, with 8 bases fitting TRBD1. The ends lost 1 base at V and 5 bases at J; junction bases unmatched: 9. In germline, CDR1 is SGHVS, CDR2 FQNEAQ. This CDR3 spans 16 amino acids. In DNA, the CDR3 is TGTGCCAGCAGCTTAGGTGCGGCAGGGGGCTCGGAGACCCAGTACTTC. This encodes CASSLGAAGGSETQYF.

This clonotype was recorded a few times. This chain connects TRBV10-3 to TRBJ1-1; D might be TRBD1 (5 bases). Germline V gene sequence: CDR1 ENHRY, CDR2 SYGVKD. V lost 6 bases and J lost 1, with 15 bases in between. The CDR3 covers 15 residues. In nucleotides, the CDR3 is TGTGCCATCAGCCCGGGTGGTCAGGGGAACACTGAAGCTTTCTTT. Its protein is CAISPGGQGNTEAFF.

The chain combines TRBV24-1 with TRBJ2-1; the D gene is possibly TRBD1 (6 bases). The CDR3 loop spans 14 amino acids. Germline values: CDR1 KGHDR, CDR2 SFDVKD. The V end was cut by 0 bases, the J end by 9 bases, with 11 bases between. The CDR3 DNA reads as TGTGCCACCAGTGATTTGGGGGACAAAGGTGAGCAGTTCTTC. It encodes CATSDLGDKGEQFF.